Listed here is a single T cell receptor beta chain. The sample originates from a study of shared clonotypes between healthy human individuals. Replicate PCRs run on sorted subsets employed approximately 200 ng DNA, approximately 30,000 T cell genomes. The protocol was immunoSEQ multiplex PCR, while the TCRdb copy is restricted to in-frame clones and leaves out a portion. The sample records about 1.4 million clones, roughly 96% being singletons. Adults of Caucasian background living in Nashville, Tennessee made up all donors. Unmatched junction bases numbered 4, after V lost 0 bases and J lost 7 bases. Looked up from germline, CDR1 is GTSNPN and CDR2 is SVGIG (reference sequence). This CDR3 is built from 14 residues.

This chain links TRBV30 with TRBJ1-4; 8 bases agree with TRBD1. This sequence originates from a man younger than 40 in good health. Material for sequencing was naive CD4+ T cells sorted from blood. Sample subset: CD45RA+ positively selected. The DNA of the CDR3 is TGTGCCTGGAGTGTAAGGACAGGGCGTGAAAAACTGTTTTTT. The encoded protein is CAWSVRTGREKLFF.